The 27 T cell receptor beta chains presented below share a single source sample, sequenced in a study of control samples from healthy donors and cancer patients. The repertoire was sequenced with immunoSEQ multiplex PCR; TCRdb's copy has only in-frame clones and lacks some. The sample lists tens of thousands of clones; roughly 80% were seen once. Sequenced: PBMCs. These receptors were obtained from a man between 65 and 80 years old with lung cancer.

The chain carries TRBV6-4 and TRBJ1-1; the D is unclear. This CDR3 is 13 amino acids long. Trimming removed 8 bases at V and 0 bases at J, with 10 bases between. Germline CDR1 is MRHNA and CDR2 is SNTAGT. Written as DNA, the CDR3 is TGTGCCAGCTCTCTCAACATGAACACTGAAGCTTTCTTT. Protein product: CASSLNMNTEAFF.

The genes are TRBV6-5 and TRBJ2-1, with D uncertain. Germline CDR1 and CDR2: MNHEY and SVGAGI. Trimming took 0 bases from V and 7 from J, leaving 16 bases between them. CDR3 length: 16 residues. Here the CDR3 reads CASSYSLGPSWNEQFF. The CDR3 nucleotides are TGTGCCAGCAGTTACTCTTTGGGTCCCAGTTGGAATGAGCAGTTCTTC.

The gene calls are TRBV5-4 and TRBJ1-6; possibly TRBD1 for D (5 bases). The CDR3 consists of 15 residues. The ends were cut back, 0 bases at V and 5 bases at J, with 9 bases in the middle. Germline loops: CDR1 SGHNT, CDR2 YYREEE (reference sequence). The CDR3 bases are TGTGCCAGCAGCTTGGGGGGCCTAAATAATTCACCCCTCCACTTT. Encoded protein: CASSLGGLNNSPLHF.

The chain has TRBV7-4 and TRBJ2-7; TRBD1 matches at 8 bases. The V and J ends lost 5 bases and 3 bases, in that order; junction bases with no gene match: 3. The length of the CDR3 is 13 residues. The germline gives CDR1 SGHVT, CDR2 SQSDAQ. The CDR3 nucleotides read TGTGCCAGCAGCCGTGGACAGGGCTACGAGCAGTACTTC. Translating gives CASSRGQGYEQYF.

This clone has a handful of counts. J is TRBJ1-3 and V is TRBV7-9; D remains ambiguous. The CDR3 sequence is 16 residues long. Germline lookup yields CDR1 SEHNR and CDR2 FQNEAQ (reference sequence). Trimming cost V 3 bases and J 0 bases, with 12 bases left between them. The CDR3 sequence is CASSFAGRNSGNTIYF. DNA of the CDR3: TGTGCCAGCAGCTTCGCCGGGCGAAACTCTGGAAACACCATATATTTT.

Concerning this clone: Other DNA sequences within the sample encode an identical CDR3. V and J are TRBV24-1 and TRBJ2-2; 9 bases map to TRBD1. Germline lookup yields CDR1 KGHDR and CDR2 SFDVKD. This CDR3 comprises 16 residues. With 4 bases clipped from V and 5 bases from J, the junction kept 7 bases outside the gene matches. The CDR3 sequence: CATSETGQGRTGELFF. The CDR3 nucleotides read TGTGCCACCAGTGAAACGGGACAGGGAAGGACCGGGGAGCTGTTTTTT.

The rearrangement joins TRBV11-2 to TRBJ2-7, with 8 bases identical to TRBD1. Looked up from germline, CDR1 is SGHAT and CDR2 is FQNNGV. This CDR3 has 15 residues. The V and J ends lost 1 base and 4 bases, in that order; junction bases with no gene match: 6. DNA of the CDR3: TGTGCCAGCAGCTTAGGAGACAGGGGTCCTTACGAGCAGTACTTC. Amino acids: CASSLGDRGPYEQYF.

This clone has a single count. This chain uses TRBV3-1 (or the pseudogene TRBV3-2) with TRBJ1-5, with D unclear. Per the germline V gene, CDR1 is LGHDT and CDR2 is YNNKEL (reference sequence). Between the trimmed V and J ends, which lost 6 bases and 0 bases, there was a span of 9 bases. The CDR3 totals 14 residues. The CDR3 coding sequence is TGTGCCAGCAGTCAACAGTTTAGCAATCAGCCCCAGCATTTT. This codes for CASSQQFSNQPQHF.

The chain joins TRBV28 to TRBJ1-2, with D hard to call. Germline-derived CDR1 and CDR2 are MDHEN and SYDVKM. The V end was cut by 8 bases, the J end by 4 bases, with 8 bases between. There are 11 residues in the CDR3. DNA for the CDR3: TGTGCCAGCGGTCCGGCCTATGGCTACACCTTC. Protein sequence: CASGPAYGYTF.

V and J are TRBV4-3 and TRBJ2-2; D might be TRBD2 (6 bases). This CDR3 comprises 17 residues. Germline V gene sequence: CDR1 LGHNA, CDR2 YSLEER. Between the trimmed V and J ends, which lost 1 base and 2 bases, there was a span of 14 bases. The CDR3 loop reads CASSQATAGLNTGELFF. As DNA, the CDR3 is TGCGCCAGCAGCCAAGCTACTGCGGGACTCAACACCGGGGAGCTGTTTTTT.

The chain joins TRBV5-1 to TRBJ2-2; D might be TRBD2 (5 bases). V lost 1 base and J lost 0, with 7 bases in between. This CDR3 spans 15 amino acids. CDR1 is SGHRS, CDR2 YFSETQ, per germline. CDR3 bases: TGCGCCAGCAGCTTGTCGGGGTCGAACACCGGGGAGCTGTTTTTT. Its protein product is CASSLSGSNTGELFF.

This clone has just a few counts. The rearrangement uses TRBV6-2 or TRBV6-3 and TRBJ1-2; D is possibly TRBD1 (6 bases). The CDR3 is 13 amino acids. The V gene lost 4 bases and the J gene lost 4 bases, with 10 bases spanning the gap. The V gene's germline CDR1 is MNHEY and CDR2 SVGEGT. In DNA form, the CDR3 reads TGTGCCAGCAGTTCATGGACAGCCTATGGCTACACCTTC. This encodes CASSSWTAYGYTF.

This chain connects TRBV5-1 to TRBJ2-7; the D gene is possibly TRBD1 (6 bases). Germline loops: CDR1 SGHRS, CDR2 YFSETQ. The CDR3 runs to 15 residues. V was trimmed by 0 bases and J by 0 bases, leaving 10 bases between them. The CDR3: CASSLGNRDSYEQYF. DNA for the CDR3: TGCGCCAGCAGCTTGGGAAACAGGGACTCCTACGAGCAGTACTTC.

J is TRBJ1-2 and V is TRBV27, with D uncertain. Looked up from germline, CDR1 is MNHEY and CDR2 is SMNVEV (reference sequence). Trimming shortened V by 4 bases and J by 5 bases, and 14 bases separated the two germline ends. The CDR3 is 14 residues long. The CDR3 bases are TGTGCCAGCAGTTCAGGCGGGCCTGGGTATGGCTACACCTTC. Protein: CASSSGGPGYGYTF.

This clone occurred once. The rearrangement links TRBV19 to TRBJ1-6, with D perhaps TRBD1 (5 bases). Trimming removed 6 bases from V and 10 bases from J, with 16 bases in between. CDR1 and CDR2 from the germline V gene are LNHDA and SQIVND (reference sequence). The CDR3 covers 14 residues. This CDR3 is CASSAGPQGSPLHF. CDR3 nucleotide sequence: TGTGCCAGTAGCGCCGGTCCGCAGGGATCACCCCTCCACTTT.

V is TRBV7-9 and J is TRBJ1-5, with D maybe TRBD1 (5 bases). This CDR3 is 14 amino acids long. Trimming took 3 bases from V and 2 from J, leaving 8 bases between them. Germline CDR1 reads SEHNR; CDR2 reads FQNEAQ (reference sequence). This chain's CDR3 is CASSFGAGNQPQHF. In DNA form, the CDR3 reads TGTGCCAGCAGCTTCGGGGCGGGCAATCAGCCCCAGCATTTT.

This rearrangement joins TRBV12-3 or TRBV12-4 to TRBJ2-7; D unclear. The ends were cut back, 4 bases at V and 8 bases at J, with 12 bases in the middle. The CDR3 is 12 amino acids. The CDR3 here is CASSSPDVKQYF. In DNA form, the CDR3 reads TGTGCCAGCAGTTCCCCGGACGTCAAGCAGTACTTC.

The chain uses TRBV10-2 and TRBJ2-2, with 9 bases aligning to TRBD1. Germline CDR1 reads WSHSY; CDR2 reads SAAADI. This CDR3 spans 14 amino acids. V gave up 2 bases and J gave up 6 bases; unmatched junction bases: 1. Here the CDR3 DNA reads TGCGCCAGCAGTGAGGGGACAGGGTCCGGGGAGCTGTTTTTT. It is translated as CASSEGTGSGELFF.

This rearrangement joins TRBV19 to TRBJ1-1; D is uncertain. The CDR3 has 14 residues. Per germline, CDR1 LNHDA and CDR2 SQIVND (reference sequence). Trimming removed 7 bases from V and 0 bases from J, with 12 bases in between. The CDR3: CASIPQALNTEAFF. The DNA for the CDR3 is TGTGCCAGTATCCCGCAGGCCTTGAACACTGAAGCTTTCTTT.

The genes are TRBV9 and TRBJ2-7, with D tentatively TRBD1 (6 bases). Trimming took 4 bases from V and 2 from J, leaving 16 bases between them. Looked up from germline, CDR1 is SGDLS and CDR2 is YYNGEE. The CDR3 has 15 amino acids. CDR3 coding DNA: TGTGCCAGCAGCATGGCAGGGACAAGAGCCTACGAGCAGTACTTC. Residues: CASSMAGTRAYEQYF.

J is TRBJ1-2 and V is TRBV4-1; possibly TRBD1 for D (6 bases). V was cut by 5 bases and J by 5 bases, with 18 bases left in between. The length of the CDR3 is 15 residues. Germline V gives CDR1 MGHRA, CDR2 YSYEKL. CDR3: CASSSGEGEAYGYTF. As DNA, the CDR3 is TGCGCCAGCAGCTCGGGGGAGGGGGAGGCGTATGGCTACACCTTC.

This clone showed up just once. The V and J genes are TRBV4-1 and TRBJ2-7; maybe TRBD2 (6 bases). This CDR3 contains 16 residues. Trimming left V 4 bases short and J 3 bases short, with 19 bases between. CDR1 MGHRA and CDR2 YSYEKL come from the germline V gene. The CDR3 here is CASSPSEGRSLYEQYF. In DNA, the CDR3 is TGCGCCAGCAGCCCGTCGGAGGGACGGAGCCTCTACGAGCAGTACTTC.

In regard to this clone: Distinct nucleotide sequences in the sample also encode this CDR3. V and J are TRBV9 and TRBJ1-2, with no clear D. This CDR3 is 10 amino acids long. V was shortened by 3 bases and J by 4 bases, with 1 base between the two germline ends. From germline, CDR1 is SGDLS and CDR2 YYNGEE. CDR3 residues: CASSGYGYTF. CDR3 in DNA: TGTGCCAGCAGCGGCTATGGCTACACCTTC.

This chain joins TRBV6-5 and TRBJ2-1, with D perhaps TRBD1 or TRBD2 (5 bases each). This CDR3 has 14 residues. V lost 3 bases to trimming and J lost 1 base, with 7 bases between them. Germline V gene sequence: CDR1 MNHEY, CDR2 SVGAGI. CDR3 nucleotides: TGTGCCAGCAGTTATGGGGGATCCTACAATGAGCAGTTCTTC. Its protein product is CASSYGGSYNEQFF.

This clone was observed a single time. This chain uses TRBV5-1 with TRBJ2-1, with D tentatively TRBD2 (6 bases). V dropped 2 bases and J dropped 11 bases, with 11 bases sitting between them. CDR3 length: 12 amino acids. From germline, CDR1 is SGHRS and CDR2 YFSETQ. The CDR3 is CASSFEAGQQFF. CDR3 DNA: TGCGCCAGCAGCTTTGAAGCGGGCCAGCAGTTCTTC.

The CDR3 reads CASSLVARGMDGYTF. CDR3 coding DNA: TGTGCCAGCAGCTTGGTCGCTCGGGGTATGGATGGCTACACCTTC. The genes are TRBV5-4 and TRBJ1-2; D ambiguous. V lost 0 bases and J 6 bases, leaving 15 bases between the germline ends. CDR1 and CDR2 from the germline V gene are SGHNT and YYREEE (reference sequence). The CDR3 loop spans 15 amino acids.

The rearrangement joins TRBV5-4 to TRBJ1-5; a possible D gene is TRBD1 (6 bases). This CDR3 is 14 amino acids long. V dropped 4 bases and J dropped 0 bases, with 8 bases sitting between them. Germline V gene data show CDR1 as SGHNT and CDR2 as YYREEE (reference sequence). CDR3 nucleotides: TGTGCCAGCAGCCTACAGGGTAGCAATCAGCCCCAGCATTTT. This codes for CASSLQGSNQPQHF.